This T cell receptor (beta chain) was sequenced during a study of blood T cell repertoires in COVID-19 (dated by TCRdb to about 2020). With respect to the entire study: Collaborator samples came from the United States, Italy and Spain and covered acute and convalescent phases of COVID-19. The prospective study material was composed of cDNA or gDNA derived from T cells, B-cell-depleted T cells, or PBMCs. Subjects who had been exposed to COVID-19, were actively infected with it, or had recovered from it provided the deeply sampled blood TCRbeta repertoires that made up the dataset. A freely available public database, intended as a resource for researchers studying the immune response to SARS-CoV-2, is where the repertoires were released. The samples were drawn from the first 160 participants of the ongoing ImmuneRACE study and from 950 to 1,500 subjects provided by 6 global collaborators. Sample metadata almost always included a de-identified subject ID, COVID-19 status, age in years and sex. HLA class I and class II types, where available, came from metadata supplied by the sample provider rather than from assay-based typing. The full study reports these points: The quantity of clinical and demographic metadata differed by source and by participant and was supplied without curation.

The immunoSEQ Assay, a bias-controlled multiplex PCR, was used to amplify TCRbeta CDR3 regions from genomic DNA. The authors' pipeline ran thus. The number of nucleated cells in each sample was estimated by amplification of reference gene primers within the assay. To quantify the absolute abundance of each unique TCRbeta CDR3 rearrangement, sequence reads were collapsed and filtered. Productive Simpson clonality was computed per sample as the square root of Simpson's diversity index over productive rearrangements. TCRdb carries this immuneACCESS record with in-frame sequences only. Its versions omit some clonotypes, under half of them owing to an unresolved V gene in the studies checked, with the rest unexplained. The DNA gave D and trimming, while V, J and clone size come from that table. The sample has around 200,000 clones on record, 86% of them singletons. The ten largest account for 5% to 7% of the sample.

Of note for this clone: Its recognized antigen is unknown. The sample holds no much larger clone one base away, and base qualities are not on file.

Reading the germline V gene gives CDR1 SGHRS and CDR2 YFSETQ. Its CDR3 holds 14 amino acids, cysteine through phenylalanine. The kept DNA is CDR3 alone, 42 bases in frame from the first base. V is shortened by 5 bases, J by 1 base, and the region joining them spans 12 bases. In the prospective study, participants were about 18 to 90 years old, resided in about two dozen geographic areas of the United States, and were enrolled through a virtual design. In the prospective study, participants were assigned to cohorts based on the clinical history participants reported in a screening survey and a study questionnaire. In the prospective study, whole blood, serum and a nasopharyngeal or oropharyngeal swab were collected from each participant by mobile phlebotomists. Over a 2-month period, participants in the prospective study had the option of providing additional blood draws and questionnaires. Blood samples from the prospective study were shipped frozen or at room temperature prior to DNA extraction.

The TCR comes from a man in his forties with acute COVID-19. The sample was PBMCs or T cells enriched from blood (not recorded which). Recombination connected TRBV5-1 to TRBJ1-1, with no D gene named confidently. CDR3 reads: CASRPETANTEAFF. The DNA is as follows: TGCGCCAGCAGGCCGGAGACGGCGAACACTGAAGCTTTCTTT. With the portions outside the CDR3 filled from the reference TRBV5-1 and TRBJ1-1 genes, the complete variable region becomes KAGVTQTPRYLIKTRGQQVTLSCSPISGHRSVSWYQQTPGQGLQFLFEYFSETQRNKGNFPGRFSGRQFSNSRSEMNVSTLELGDSALYLCASRPETANTEAFFGQGTRLTVV.